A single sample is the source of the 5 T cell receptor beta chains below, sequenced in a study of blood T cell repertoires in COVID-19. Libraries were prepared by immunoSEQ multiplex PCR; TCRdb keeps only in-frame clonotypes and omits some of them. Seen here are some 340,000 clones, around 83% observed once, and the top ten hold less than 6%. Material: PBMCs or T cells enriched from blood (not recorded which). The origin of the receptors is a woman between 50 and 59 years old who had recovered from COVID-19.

DNA for the CDR3: TGTGCCAGCAGCCCCGAGTACCAAGAGACCCAGTACTTC. Its translation is CASSPEYQETQYF. This chain uses TRBV5-5 with TRBJ2-5; D not certain. The V end was cut by 4 bases, the J end by 0 bases, with 7 bases between. The CDR3 consists of 13 residues. In germline, CDR1 is SGHKS, CDR2 YYEKEE (reference sequence).

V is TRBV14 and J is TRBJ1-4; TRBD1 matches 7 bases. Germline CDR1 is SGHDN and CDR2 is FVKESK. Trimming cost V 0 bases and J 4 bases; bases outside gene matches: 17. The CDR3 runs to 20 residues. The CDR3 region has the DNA TGTGCCAGCAGCCAAGATTTTCCGGGACAGCAACAGCTTATTAATGAAAAACTGTTTTTT. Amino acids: CASSQDFPGQQQLINEKLFF.

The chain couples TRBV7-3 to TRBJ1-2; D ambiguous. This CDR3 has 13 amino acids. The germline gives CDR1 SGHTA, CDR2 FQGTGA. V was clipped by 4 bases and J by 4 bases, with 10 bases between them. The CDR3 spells CASSSQEFYGYTF. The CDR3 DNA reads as TGTGCCAGCAGCTCTCAAGAGTTCTATGGCTACACCTTC.

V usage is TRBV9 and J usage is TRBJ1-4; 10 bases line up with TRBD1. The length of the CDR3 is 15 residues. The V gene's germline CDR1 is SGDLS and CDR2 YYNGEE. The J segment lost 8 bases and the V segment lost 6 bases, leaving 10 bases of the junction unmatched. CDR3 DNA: TGTGCCAGCACCCGAACCGGGACAGGGGACGAAAAACTGTTTTTT. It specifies CASTRTGTGDEKLFF.

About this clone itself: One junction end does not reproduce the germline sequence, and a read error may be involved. The CDR3 sequence is CASTQGGGGYTF. The CDR3 DNA sequence: TGTGCCAGCACCCAAGGGGGAGGTGGCTACACCTTC. This sequence joins TRBV4-2 and TRBJ1-2, with D tentatively TRBD1 (6 bases). The CDR3 contains 12 residues. CDR1 is LGHNA and CDR2 is YNFKEQ in the germline V gene.